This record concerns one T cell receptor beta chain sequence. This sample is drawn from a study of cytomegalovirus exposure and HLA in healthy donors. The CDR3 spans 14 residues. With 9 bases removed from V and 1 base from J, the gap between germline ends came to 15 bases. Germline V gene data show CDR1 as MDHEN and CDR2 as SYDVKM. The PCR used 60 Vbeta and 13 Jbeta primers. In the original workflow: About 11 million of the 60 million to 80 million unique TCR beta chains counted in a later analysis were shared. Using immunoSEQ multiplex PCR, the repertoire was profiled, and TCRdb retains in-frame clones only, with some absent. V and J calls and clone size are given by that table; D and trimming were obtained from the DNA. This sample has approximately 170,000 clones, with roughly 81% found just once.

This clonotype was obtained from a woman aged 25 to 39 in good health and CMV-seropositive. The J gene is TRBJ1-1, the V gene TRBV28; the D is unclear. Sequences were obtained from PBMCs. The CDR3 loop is CASAGLLQNTEAFF. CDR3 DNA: TGTGCCAGTGCTGGACTCCTTCAGAACACTGAAGCTTTCTTT.